These 5 T cell receptor beta chains share one sample of origin, sequenced in a study of cytomegalovirus exposure and HLA in healthy donors (dated by TCRdb to about 2017). The protocol used for the library was the immunoSEQ multiplex PCR assay. TCRdb retrieved this table from immuneACCESS and kept in-frame rearrangements only. Not all clones are present; in checked studies, unresolved V genes account for under half, and no reason is known for the remainder. In all, the sample holds more than 200,000 clones, and about 90% of those were seen once. The ten largest account for around 12% of the sample. Sequenced input: PBMCs. The receptors here all came from a young man in good health and CMV-seropositive.

The chain uses TRBV27 and TRBJ1-1; D ambiguous. V lost 1 base and J lost 4, with 10 bases in between. This CDR3 contains 14 residues. CDR1 is MNHEY, CDR2 SMNVEV, per germline (reference sequence). The DNA for the CDR3 is TGTGCCAGCAGTTTATGGGCGGGAGTCACTGAAGCTTTCTTT. Translated: CASSLWAGVTEAFF.

V and J are TRBV28 and TRBJ2-2; no firm D call. V was trimmed by 5 bases and J by 4 bases, leaving 23 bases between them. Germline V lookup: CDR1 MDHEN, CDR2 SYDVKM. This CDR3 has 18 residues. The CDR3 DNA sequence: TGTGCCAGCAGTAAAAGGGCCTTTCGTATATTGGGCACCGGGGAGCTGTTTTTT. The encoded protein is CASSKRAFRILGTGELFF.

The chain is built from TRBV30 and TRBJ2-6, with D possibly TRBD1 on 5 matching bases. Trimming shortened V by 8 bases and J by 0 bases, and 11 bases separated the two germline ends. The CDR3 runs 14 residues. Germline V gene sequence: CDR1 GTSNPN, CDR2 SVGIG (reference sequence). CDR3 sequence: CAGPRDSGANVLTF. The CDR3 DNA is TGTGCCGGACCCAGGGACTCTGGGGCCAACGTCCTGACTTTC.

The chain recombines TRBV29-1 with TRBJ2-7; no clear D gene. CDR3 length: 13 residues. Germline CDR1 and CDR2: SQVTM and ANQGSEA. Trimming removed 6 bases from V and 0 bases from J, with 12 bases in between. As DNA, the CDR3 is TGCAGCGTCTCCCGCGGCTTCTCCTACGAGCAGTACTTC. Its translation: CSVSRGFSYEQYF.

This clone is a singleton in its sample. The V call is TRBV28, the J call TRBJ1-5; D uncertain. CDR3 length: 14 amino acids. V was clipped by 6 bases and J by 3 bases, with 12 bases between them. Germline V CDR1 and CDR2: MDHEN, SYDVKM. The CDR3, as DNA: TGTGCCAGCAGCTATATAGCAGTCAATCAGCCCCAGCATTTT. This sequence encodes CASSYIAVNQPQHF.